What follows is one T cell receptor (beta chain) and its context. This CDR3 has 15 amino acids. Trimming removed 6 bases from V and 4 bases from J; junction bases left unmatched: 5. Germline CDR1 reads SGHVS; CDR2 reads FNYEAQ. Only in-frame clones appear in the TCRdb table, and some are missing; sequencing was by immunoSEQ multiplex PCR. The table records under 150,000 clones, less than 85% of them present only once. This sample is part of a study of blood T cell repertoires in COVID-19. Whole-study context: Samples came from the United States, Italy and Spain, spanning acute and convalescent COVID-19. The analysed material was cDNA or gDNA that came from T cells, B-cell-depleted T cells, or PBMCs.

The rearrangement joins TRBV7-6 to TRBJ2-1; 11 nucleotides line up with TRBD2. The sample comprised peripheral blood. The sequence came from a human donor in a cohort sampled during active COVID-19. CDR3 amino acids: CASRATSGEYNEQFF. Here the CDR3 DNA reads TGTGCCAGCAGGGCGACTAGCGGGGAATACAATGAGCAGTTCTTC.